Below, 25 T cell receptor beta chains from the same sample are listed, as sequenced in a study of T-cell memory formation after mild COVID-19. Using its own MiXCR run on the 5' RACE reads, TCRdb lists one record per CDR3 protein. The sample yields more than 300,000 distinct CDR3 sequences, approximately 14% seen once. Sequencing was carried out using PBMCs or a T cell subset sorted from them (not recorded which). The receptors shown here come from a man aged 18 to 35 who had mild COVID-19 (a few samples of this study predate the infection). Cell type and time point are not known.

The CDR3 loop is CASSSAGSEETQYF. The CDR3 DNA sequence: TGCGCCAGCAGCTCGGCCGGGAGCGAAGAGACCCAGTACTTC. This chain links TRBV5-1 with TRBJ2-5; tentative D call: TRBD2 (6 bases). Germline V CDR1 and CDR2: SGHRS, YFSETQ. CDR3 length equals 14 residues. The V end lost 3 bases, the J end lost 3 bases, and 12 bases lay between the germline ends. Filled out from reference TRBV5-1 and TRBJ2-5, the complete variable domain reads KAGVTQTPRYLIKTRGQQVTLSCSPISGHRSVSWYQQTPGQGLQFLFEYFSETQRNKGNFPGRFSGRQFSNSRSEMNVSTLELGDSALYLCASSSAGSEETQYFGPGTRLLVL.

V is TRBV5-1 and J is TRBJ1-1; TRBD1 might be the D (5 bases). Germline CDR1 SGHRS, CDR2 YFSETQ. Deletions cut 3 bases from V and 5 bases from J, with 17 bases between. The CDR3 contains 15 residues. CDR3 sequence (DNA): TGCGCCAGCAGCTCGCCCCCGTCCGGGGGGACTGAAGCTTTCTTT. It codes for CASSSPPSGGTEAFF.

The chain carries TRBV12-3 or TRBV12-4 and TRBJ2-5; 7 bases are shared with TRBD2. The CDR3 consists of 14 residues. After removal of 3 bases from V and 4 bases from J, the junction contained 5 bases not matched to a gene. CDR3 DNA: TGTGCCAGCAGTTTGTCCGGGACTACAGAGACCCAGTACTTC. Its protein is CASSLSGTTETQYF.

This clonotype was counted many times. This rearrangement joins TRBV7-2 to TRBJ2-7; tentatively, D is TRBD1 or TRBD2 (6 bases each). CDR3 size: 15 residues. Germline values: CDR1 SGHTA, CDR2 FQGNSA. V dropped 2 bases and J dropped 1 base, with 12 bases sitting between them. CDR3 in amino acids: CASSLTGALSYEQYV. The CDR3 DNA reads TGTGCCAGCAGCTTAACGGGGGCACTATCCTACGAGCAGTACGTC.

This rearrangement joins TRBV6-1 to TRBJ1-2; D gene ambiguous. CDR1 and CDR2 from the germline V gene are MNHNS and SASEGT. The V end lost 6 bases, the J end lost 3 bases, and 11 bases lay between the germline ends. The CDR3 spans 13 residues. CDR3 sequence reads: CASRMGNDYGYTF. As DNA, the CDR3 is TGTGCCAGCAGGATGGGAAACGACTATGGCTACACCTTC.

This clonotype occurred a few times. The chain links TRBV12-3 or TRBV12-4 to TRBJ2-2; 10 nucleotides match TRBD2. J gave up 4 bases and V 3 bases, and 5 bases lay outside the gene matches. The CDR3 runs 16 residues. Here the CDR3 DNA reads TGTGCCAGCAGTTTCCCTAGCGGGGGCTTCACCGGGGAGCTGTTTTTT. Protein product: CASSFPSGGFTGELFF.

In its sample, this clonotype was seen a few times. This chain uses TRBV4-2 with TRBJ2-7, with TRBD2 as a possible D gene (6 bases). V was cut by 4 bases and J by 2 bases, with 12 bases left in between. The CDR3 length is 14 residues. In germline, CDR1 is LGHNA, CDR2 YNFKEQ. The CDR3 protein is CASSLGTGAYEQYF. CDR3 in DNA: TGTGCCAGCAGCCTAGGGACTGGAGCCTACGAGCAGTACTTC.

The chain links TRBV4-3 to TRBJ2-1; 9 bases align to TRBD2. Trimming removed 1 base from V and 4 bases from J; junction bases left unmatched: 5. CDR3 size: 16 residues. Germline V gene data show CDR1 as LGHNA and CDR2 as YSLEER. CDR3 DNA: TGCGCCAGCAGCCAAGGGTCTAGCGGGATTTACAATGAGCAGTTCTTC. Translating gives CASSQGSSGIYNEQFF.

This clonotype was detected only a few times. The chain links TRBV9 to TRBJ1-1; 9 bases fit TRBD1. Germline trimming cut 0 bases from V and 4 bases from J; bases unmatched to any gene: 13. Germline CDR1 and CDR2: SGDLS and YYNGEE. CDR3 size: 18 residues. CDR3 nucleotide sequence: TGTGCCAGCAGCGTAGATGTTGGGACAGGGTGGAAGGCCACTGAAGCTTTCTTT. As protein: CASSVDVGTGWKATEAFF.

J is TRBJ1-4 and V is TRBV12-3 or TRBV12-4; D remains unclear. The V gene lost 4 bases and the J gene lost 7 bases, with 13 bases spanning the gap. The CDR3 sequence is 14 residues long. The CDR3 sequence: CASSSPFRAEKLFF. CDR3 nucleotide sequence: TGTGCCAGCAGTTCCCCCTTCCGGGCTGAAAAACTGTTTTTT.

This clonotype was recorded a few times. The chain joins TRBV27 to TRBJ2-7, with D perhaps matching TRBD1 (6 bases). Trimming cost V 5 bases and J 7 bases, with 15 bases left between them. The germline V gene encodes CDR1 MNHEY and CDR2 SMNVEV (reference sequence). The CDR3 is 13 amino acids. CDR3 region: CASSTGQLREQYF. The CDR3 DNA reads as TGTGCCAGCAGTACCGGACAGTTGCGGGAGCAGTACTTC.

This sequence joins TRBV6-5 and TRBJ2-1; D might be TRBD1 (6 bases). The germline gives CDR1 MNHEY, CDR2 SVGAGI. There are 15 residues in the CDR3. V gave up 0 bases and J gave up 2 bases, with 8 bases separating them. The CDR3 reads CASSYSGQPYNEQFF. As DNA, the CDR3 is TGTGCCAGCAGTTACTCAGGACAGCCCTACAATGAGCAGTTCTTC.

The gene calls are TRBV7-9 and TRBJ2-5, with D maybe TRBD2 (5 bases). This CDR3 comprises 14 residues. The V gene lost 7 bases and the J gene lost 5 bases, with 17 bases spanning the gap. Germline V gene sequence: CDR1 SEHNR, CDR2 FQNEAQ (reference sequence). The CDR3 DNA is TGTGCCAGCACCCCGGATCTAGCTTTGGAGACCCAGTACTTC. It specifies CASTPDLALETQYF.

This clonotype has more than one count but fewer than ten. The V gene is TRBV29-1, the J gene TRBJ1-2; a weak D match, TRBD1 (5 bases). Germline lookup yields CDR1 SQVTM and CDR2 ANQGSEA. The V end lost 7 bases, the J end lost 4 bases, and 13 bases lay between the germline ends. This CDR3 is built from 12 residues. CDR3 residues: CSAGTEGYGYTF. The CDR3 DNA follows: TGCAGCGCCGGGACGGAGGGCTATGGCTACACCTTC. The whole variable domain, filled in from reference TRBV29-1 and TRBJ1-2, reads SAVISQKPSRDICQRGTSLTIQCQVDSQVTMMFWYRQQPGQSLTLIATANQGSEATYESGFVIDKFPISRPNLTFSTLTVSNMSPEDSSIYLCSAGTEGYGYTFGSGTRLTVV.

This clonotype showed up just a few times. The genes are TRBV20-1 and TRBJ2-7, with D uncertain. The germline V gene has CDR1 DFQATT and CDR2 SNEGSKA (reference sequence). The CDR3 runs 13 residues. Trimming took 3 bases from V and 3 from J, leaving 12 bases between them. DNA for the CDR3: TGCAGTGCTAGTCCTCGGATCCGCTACGAGCAGTACGTC. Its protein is CSASPRIRYEQYV.

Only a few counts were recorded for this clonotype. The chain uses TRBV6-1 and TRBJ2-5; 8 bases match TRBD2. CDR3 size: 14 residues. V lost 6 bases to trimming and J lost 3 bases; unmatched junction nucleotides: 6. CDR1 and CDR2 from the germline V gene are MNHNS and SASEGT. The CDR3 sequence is CASSQQTSEETQYF. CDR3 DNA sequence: TGTGCCAGCAGCCAACAGACTAGCGAAGAGACCCAGTACTTC.

The DNA of the CDR3 is TGTGCCAGCAGCTTAGGCGGGGGGATACTCACAGATACGCAGTATTTT. Its translation is CASSLGGGILTDTQYF. The J gene is TRBJ2-3, the V gene TRBV7-2, with 8 bases that match TRBD2. Germline V gene lookup returns CDR1 SGHTA and CDR2 FQGNSA. CDR3 length equals 16 residues. The V gene end was trimmed by 1 base and the J gene end by 2 bases; junction bases not matched to a gene: 5.

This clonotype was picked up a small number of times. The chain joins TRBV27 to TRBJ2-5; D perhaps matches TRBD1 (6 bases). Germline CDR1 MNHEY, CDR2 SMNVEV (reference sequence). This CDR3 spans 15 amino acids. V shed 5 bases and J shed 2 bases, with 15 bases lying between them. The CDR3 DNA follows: TGTGCCAGCAGTCCCGGACAGCTACTACAAGAGACCCAGTACTTC. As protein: CASSPGQLLQETQYF.

The CDR3 sequence is CATSRTGGTDTQYF. The CDR3 region has the DNA TGTGCCACCAGCAGGACCGGGGGCACAGATACGCAGTATTTT. The rearrangement links TRBV15 to TRBJ2-3; D may be TRBD2 (5 bases). The CDR3 contains 14 residues. Germline V lookup: CDR1 LNHNV, CDR2 YYDKDF (reference sequence). The V and J ends lost 3 bases and 1 base respectively, with 8 bases between them.

CDR3 in amino acids: CASSALGAGELFF. The CDR3 region has the DNA TGTGCCAGCAGTGCTCTAGGGGCCGGGGAGCTGTTTTTT. This chain joins TRBV6-5 and TRBJ2-2; D might be TRBD1 (5 bases). From germline, CDR1 is MNHEY and CDR2 SVGAGI. The V end lost 5 bases, the J end lost 6 bases, and 10 bases lay between the germline ends. The CDR3 is 13 amino acids.

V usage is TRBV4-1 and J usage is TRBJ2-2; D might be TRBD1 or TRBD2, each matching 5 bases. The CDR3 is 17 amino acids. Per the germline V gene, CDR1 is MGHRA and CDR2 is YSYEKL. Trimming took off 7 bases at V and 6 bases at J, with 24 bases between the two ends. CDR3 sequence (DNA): TGCGCCAGCACCCACCTCCGGGGCGGACCTAGGCCCGGGGAGCTGTTTTTT. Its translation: CASTHLRGGPRPGELFF.

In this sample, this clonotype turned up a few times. The CDR3 bases are TGCAGTGCTAGATTTTTAGCAGGGCTCAATCAGCCCCAGCATTTT. It codes for CSARFLAGLNQPQHF. The rearrangement links TRBV20-1 to TRBJ1-5, with a tentative D call TRBD1 (5 bases). The V end was cut by 2 bases, the J end by 3 bases, with 14 bases between. The CDR3 is made up of 15 amino acids. The germline V gene encodes CDR1 DFQATT and CDR2 SNEGSKA (reference sequence).

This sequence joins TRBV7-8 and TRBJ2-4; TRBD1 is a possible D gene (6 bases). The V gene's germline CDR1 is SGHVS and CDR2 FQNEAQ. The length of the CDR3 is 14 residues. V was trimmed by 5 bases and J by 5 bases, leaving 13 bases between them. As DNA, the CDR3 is TGTGCCAGCAGCGACGGACAGCTCGAAAACATTCAGTACTTC. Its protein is CASSDGQLENIQYF.

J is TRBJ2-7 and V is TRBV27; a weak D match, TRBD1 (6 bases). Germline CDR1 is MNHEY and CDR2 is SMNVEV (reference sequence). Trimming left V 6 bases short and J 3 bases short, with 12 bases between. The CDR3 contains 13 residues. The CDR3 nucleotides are TGTGCCAGCAGGCTAAGGGACAACTACGAGCAGTACTTC. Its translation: CASRLRDNYEQYF.

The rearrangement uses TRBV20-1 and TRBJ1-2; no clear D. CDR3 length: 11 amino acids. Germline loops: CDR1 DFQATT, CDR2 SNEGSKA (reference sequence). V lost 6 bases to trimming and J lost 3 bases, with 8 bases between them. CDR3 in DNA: TGCAGTGCAACGAGGGACTATGGCTACACCTTC. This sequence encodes CSATRDYGYTF.